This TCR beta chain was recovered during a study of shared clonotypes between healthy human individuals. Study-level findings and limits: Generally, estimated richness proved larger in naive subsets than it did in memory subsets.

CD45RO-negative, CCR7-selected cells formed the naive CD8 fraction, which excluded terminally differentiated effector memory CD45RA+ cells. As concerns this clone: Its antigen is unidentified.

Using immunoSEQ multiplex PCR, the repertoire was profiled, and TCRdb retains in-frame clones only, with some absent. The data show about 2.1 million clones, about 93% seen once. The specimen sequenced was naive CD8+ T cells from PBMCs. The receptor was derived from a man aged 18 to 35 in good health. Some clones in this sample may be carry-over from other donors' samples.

The DNA for the CDR3 is TGCAGCGGCGGGGGAGAGACCCAGTACTTC. As protein: CSGGGETQYF. The chain links TRBV29-1 to TRBJ2-5; 7 nucleotides align to TRBD2. The germline V gene has CDR1 SQVTM and CDR2 ANQGSEA. The length of the CDR3 is 10 residues. After removal of 7 bases from V and 4 bases from J, the junction contained 0 bases not matched to a gene.